This record looks at one TCR beta chain sequence and its context. Which antigen it targets is not known. No qualities accompany the bases; no much larger clone lies one base away. Genomic DNA was extracted from sorted cells with the Quick-DNA Microprep Kit. Amplification of TCRbeta DNA was done with the immunoSEQ hsTCRbeta kit, following the protocol from the manufacturer. TCRbeta libraries were sequenced on an Illumina MiSeq instrument. Turning to the authors' computational methods: Once out-of-frame sequences had been removed, a few million distinct TCRbeta sequences were left, which works out to an average of roughly 70,000 per individual. Each individual was scored using the number of roughly 150 previously reported CMV-associated TCRbeta sequences that the individual carried and the total number of productive distinct TCRbeta sequences. A beta-binomial model was reimplemented in Python, and scikit-learn random forests with default parameters were trained on data from the US cohort. Classifier performance on the Belgian cohort was summarized as median AUC with percentile confidence intervals over 10,000 bootstrap iterations. TCRdb mirrors the immuneACCESS table, restricted to in-frame sequences. Some clones are absent from its copies; in checked studies, under half trace to an unresolved V gene, and the reason for the others is unknown. Clonal size and the V and J genes are those of that table, whereas D and trimming came from the DNA. The sample table shows around 50,000 clones, and 75% to 85% are seen once. Over 0.5% of the sample lies in the top ten.

Single viable CD3+CD4+CD8-CD45RO+ cells were sorted as memory CD4+ T cells on a FACSAria II. To determine CMV serostatus, a Roche Elecsys assay was used that detects serum IgG against CMV pp150, pp28, p38 and p52. Once the samples were thawed, total CD4+ T cells were enriched through positive selection using CD4 magnetic microbeads. Samples originated from another study that specifically interrogated the CD4+ T cell memory repertoire. Peripheral blood mononuclear cells were isolated and cryopreserved following standard operating procedures; serum was stored at -80 °C. Staining used CD3-PerCP (BW264/56), CD4-APC (RPA-T4), CD45RO-PE (UCHT1) and CD8-Pacific Orange (3B5) antibodies, with Sytox blue excluding non-viable cells. The sample belongs to a study of memory CD4+ T cells and cytomegalovirus serostatus (dated by TCRdb to between 2019 and 2020). Broadly, across the study: The 33 healthy Belgian adults in the cohort included 9 who were CMV seropositive and some 25 who were CMV seronegative. The study sequenced CD4+ memory TCRbeta repertoires of a Belgian cohort with known cytomegalovirus serostatus to replicate a published TCR-based CMV serostatus classifier.

Unmatched junction bases come to 5, with V trimmed by 4 bases and J by 5 bases. CDR1 and CDR2 (SQVTM, ANQGSEA) derive from the germline V gene. Spanning cysteine to phenylalanine, the CDR3 consists of 12 amino acids. Of the read, only the CDR3 DNA is kept; its 36 bases are in frame from base 1. General study outcomes and caveats: On the Belgian cohort, the classifier based on the original framework reached a median bootstrapped AUC of roughly 0.96, with a 95% CI of 0.76-1.00. The results were read as suggesting that the CMV-associated TCR signature is, for the most part, present in the CD4+ memory repertoire. For predicting CMV serostatus, the median bootstrapped AUC was roughly 0.95 using the original framework and less than 0.93 using a US-trained random forest. Only CD4+CD45RO+ memory cells were sequenced, in contrast to the original study, in which naive and memory CD4+ and CD8+ populations were covered. Of roughly 170 previously reported CMV-associated TCRbeta sequences, approximately 64 appeared in the CD4+ memory repertoires, each in one to five individuals.

This chain is built from TRBV29-1 and TRBJ2-7; 7 of the junction bases match TRBD2. The TCR comes from an adult in good health and CMV-seronegative. Sequencing was carried out using memory CD4+ T cells from blood. The CDR3 sequence is CSVAETSHEQYF. DNA sequence: TGCAGCGTTGCCGAGACTAGCCACGAGCAGTACTTC.